These 27 T cell receptor beta chains originate from one sample sequenced in a study of blood T cell repertoires in COVID-19. Sequencing used immunoSEQ multiplex PCR; TCRdb keeps in-frame clones, though not all of them. The sample carries a few hundred thousand clones, roughly 90% recorded once. The sample was PBMCs or T cells enriched from blood (not recorded which). Receptors originate from a woman aged 40 to 50 who had recovered from COVID-19.

V and J are TRBV4-3 and TRBJ2-1; 9 positions match TRBD2. This CDR3 has 17 residues. After removal of 0 bases from V and 4 bases from J, the junction contained 7 bases not matched to a gene. CDR1 and CDR2 (germline): LGHNA, YSLEER. In nucleotides, the CDR3 is TGCGCCAGCAGCCAAGACTCGCAGACTAGCGGATACAATGAGCAGTTCTTC. Translation: CASSQDSQTSGYNEQFF.

Relative to its sample, this clone is medium-sized (0.01 to 0.1%). The V and J genes are TRBV7-2 and TRBJ2-5; 13 nucleotides line up with TRBD2. Germline values: CDR1 SGHTA, CDR2 FQGNSA. This CDR3 is built from 17 residues. Trimming at V came to 1 base and at J to 9 bases, leaving 11 bases not matched to a gene. In DNA form, the CDR3 reads TGTGCCAGCAGCTTAGTCCCACTACTAGCGGGGGGGCGGCCCCAGTACTTC. Translating gives CASSLVPLLAGGRPQYF.

V usage is TRBV30 and J usage is TRBJ2-7; possibly TRBD1 for D (7 bases). Germline lookup yields CDR1 GTSNPN and CDR2 SVGIG (reference sequence). The CDR3 runs 16 residues. V was pared by 0 bases and J by 3 bases, with 18 bases between. CDR3: CAWSVLGSGGGYEQYF. CDR3 in DNA: TGTGCCTGGAGTGTACTCGGGTCAGGGGGAGGCTACGAGCAGTACTTC. The full variable domain, rest sourced from reference TRBV30 and TRBJ2-7, is SQTIHQWPATLVQPVGSPLSLECTVEGTSNPNLYWYRQAAGRGLQLLFYSVGIGQISSEVPQNLSASRPQDRQFILSSKKLLLSDSGFYLCAWSVLGSGGGYEQYFGPGTRLTVT.

V and J are TRBV7-8 and TRBJ2-3, with D perhaps TRBD1 (6 bases). The CDR3 has 15 amino acids. CDR1 and CDR2 (germline): SGHVS, FQNEAQ. The V end was cut by 5 bases, the J end by 2 bases, with 14 bases between. The CDR3 here is CASSVQGSYTDTQYF. CDR3 DNA: TGTGCCAGCAGCGTACAGGGATCCTACACAGATACGCAGTATTTT.

J is TRBJ2-5 and V is TRBV6-5; TRBD2 agrees at 7 bases. Unmatched junction bases numbered 8, after V lost 2 bases and J lost 2 bases. The CDR3 sequence is 16 residues long. The germline V gene has CDR1 MNHEY and CDR2 SVGAGI. CDR3 nucleotide sequence: TGTGCCAGCAGTTACGGTCTTGGCGGGGGTCAAGAGACCCAGTACTTC. This translates into CASSYGLGGGQETQYF.

The chain uses TRBV3-1 (or the pseudogene TRBV3-2) and TRBJ2-1, with D possibly being TRBD1 (6 bases). Trimming cost V 4 bases and J 2 bases, with 12 bases left between them. Germline loops: CDR1 LGHDT, CDR2 YNNKEL (reference sequence). The CDR3 covers 15 residues. In DNA form, the CDR3 reads TGTGCCAGCAGCCCAGGGGCCTCCCCCTACAATGAGCAGTTCTTC. Encoded protein: CASSPGASPYNEQFF.

The J gene is TRBJ1-2, the V gene TRBV7-2; D unresolved. Trimming left V 3 bases short and J 9 bases short, with 17 bases between. The CDR3 has 14 residues. Germline V gene sequence: CDR1 SGHTA, CDR2 FQGNSA. The CDR3 here is CASSLGRNEKRYTF. The DNA of the CDR3 is TGTGCCAGCAGCTTGGGCAGGAACGAAAAGCGCTACACCTTC.

The chain is built from TRBV5-4 and TRBJ1-1; TRBD1 matches 9 bases. The CDR3 extends over 13 amino acids. CDR1 and CDR2 from the germline V gene are SGHNT and YYREEE (reference sequence). V was clipped by 6 bases and J by 9 bases; unmatched bases: 9. The CDR3 DNA reads TGTGCCAGCACGGGGGGACAGGGTCAACAAGCTTTCTTT. It translates to CASTGGQGQQAFF.

This chain joins TRBV2 and TRBJ1-2; the D gene is possibly TRBD1 (6 bases). From germline, CDR1 is SNHLY and CDR2 FYNNEI. The CDR3 has 13 amino acids. V dropped 6 bases and J dropped 3 bases, with 11 bases sitting between them. In nucleotides, the CDR3 is TGTGCCAGCAGGAGGACAGCTGACTATGGCTACACCTTC. This encodes CASRRTADYGYTF.

The chain couples TRBV7-2 to TRBJ1-5, with D unclear. Trimming removed 1 base from V and 0 bases from J, with 13 bases in between. The V gene's germline CDR1 is SGHTA and CDR2 FQGNSA. CDR3 size: 17 residues. This CDR3 is CASSLGSSGYSNQPQHF. For the CDR3, the DNA is TGTGCCAGCAGCTTAGGCTCCTCGGGTTATAGCAATCAGCCCCAGCATTTT.

The chain uses TRBV4-2 and TRBJ1-2; D is unresolved. Deletions cut 0 bases from V and 8 bases from J, with 16 bases between. In germline, CDR1 is LGHNA, CDR2 YNFKEQ. The CDR3 runs to 15 residues. In nucleotides, the CDR3 is TGTGCCAGCAGCCAAGATCTCGCAGCCGTGGAGGGCTACACCTTC. Residues: CASSQDLAAVEGYTF.

CDR3 nucleotide sequence: TGTGCCACCAGTGACCGAAGGACAGGGATCAATGAGCAGTTCTTC. Amino acids: CATSDRRTGINEQFF. The gene calls are TRBV24-1 and TRBJ2-1, with 8 nucleotides matching TRBD1. This CDR3 has 15 residues. From germline, CDR1 is KGHDR and CDR2 SFDVKD. V was pared by 4 bases and J by 6 bases, with 7 bases of the junction left unmatched.

The chain couples TRBV5-6 to TRBJ1-4; 8 nucleotides match TRBD1. This CDR3 region has 16 residues. Germline assignment: CDR1 SGHDT and CDR2 YYEEEE. The J segment lost 14 bases and the V segment lost 4 bases, leaving 19 bases of the junction unmatched. In DNA, the CDR3 is TGTGCCAGCAGCACCGATGTCGGGACAGGATATTTATGGCTGTTTTTT. Protein product: CASSTDVGTGYLWLFF.

The chain is built from TRBV4-2 and TRBJ2-3, with 7 bases lining up with TRBD2. Germline V gene sequence: CDR1 LGHNA, CDR2 YNFKEQ. This CDR3 has 15 amino acids. V was pared by 1 base and J by 2 bases, with 3 bases of the junction left unmatched. DNA for the CDR3: TGTGCCAGCAGCCAAGGTCGGGAGGCCACAGATACGCAGTATTTT. The encoded protein is CASSQGREATDTQYF.

The rearrangement links TRBV12-3 or TRBV12-4 to TRBJ2-7, with TRBD1 as a possible D gene (6 bases). The CDR3 is 13 amino acids. V shed 5 bases and J shed 7 bases, with 15 bases lying between them. CDR3 DNA: TGTGCCAGCAGTCAGCAGGGGACGGGGGAGCAGTACTTC. Residues: CASSQQGTGEQYF.

This clone was observed once. The chain joins TRBV7-2 to TRBJ2-7, with TRBD2 identical over 11 bases. Germline V gives CDR1 SGHTA, CDR2 FQGNSA. V shed 5 bases, J shed 0 bases, and the junction held 9 bases outside the gene matches. The CDR3 is 17 amino acids. CDR3 region: CASSLLSGTSGSYEQYF. The CDR3 DNA is TGTGCCAGCAGCCTCCTGAGTGGGACTAGCGGCTCCTACGAGCAGTACTTC.

The V call is TRBV21-1, the J call TRBJ2-5; the D segment call TRBD2 is taken from the table without a DNA check. TRBV21-1 constitutes a pseudogene. The CDR3 covers 13 residues. The CDR3 loop is CANVAGGEETQYF. The CDR3 DNA follows: TGTGCCAACGTGGCCGGGGGGGAAGAGACCCAGTACTTC.

The chain employs TRBV15 and TRBJ2-7, with D possibly TRBD2 on 5 matching bases. Germline V gene data show CDR1 as LNHNV and CDR2 as YYDKDF (reference sequence). This CDR3 has 15 residues. V dropped 6 bases and J dropped 0 bases, with 15 bases sitting between them. The chain's CDR3 is CATSRAVGSSYEQYF. The CDR3 region has the DNA TGTGCCACCAGTCGAGCGGTGGGAAGCTCCTACGAGCAGTACTTC. Full variable domain (rest looked up from reference TRBV15 and TRBJ2-7): DAMVIQNPRYQVTQFGKPVTLSCSQTLNHNVMYWYQQKSSQAPKLLFHYYDKDFNNEADTPDNFQSRRPNTSFCFLDIRSPGLGDTAMYLCATSRAVGSSYEQYFGPGTRLTVT.

This clone turned up a few times. The CDR3 loop is CASSEGLDSTDTQYF. The CDR3 DNA reads as TGTGCCAGTAGTGAAGGACTAGATAGCACAGATACGCAGTATTTT. The chain combines TRBV19 with TRBJ2-3; 7 bases are a match to TRBD2. The V gene end was trimmed by 5 bases and the J gene end by 0 bases; junction bases not matched to a gene: 5. Germline CDR1 LNHDA, CDR2 SQIVND (reference sequence). The CDR3 is 15 residues long.

Worth noting for this clone: Relative to the germline gene, one junction end is altered; a read error may explain this. The chain is built from TRBV15 and TRBJ2-7; 7 positions match TRBD1. CDR1 is LNHNV and CDR2 is YYDKDF in the germline V gene (reference sequence). The CDR3 contains 12 residues. The CDR3 sequence is CATSKRGQDAFF. The CDR3 bases are TGTGCCACCAGCAAACGCGGACAGGACGCCTTCTTC.

The chain carries TRBV7-2 and TRBJ2-3, with TRBD1 identical over 9 bases. Germline assignment: CDR1 SGHTA and CDR2 FQGNSA. With 1 base clipped from V and 1 base from J, the junction kept 9 bases outside the gene matches. This CDR3 region has 18 residues. Written as DNA, the CDR3 is TGTGCCAGCAGCTTAGAGGGACAGGGTGTGAGGCGCACAGATACGCAGTATTTT. It translates to CASSLEGQGVRRTDTQYF.

This chain connects TRBV30 to TRBJ1-5, with a possible D match to TRBD1 (5 bases). Trimming stripped 5 bases from V and 2 bases from J, with 22 bases between. The CDR3 is made up of 17 amino acids. Per the germline V gene, CDR1 is GTSNPN and CDR2 is SVGIG (reference sequence). Written as DNA, the CDR3 is TGTGCCTGGGGGGGAGGGAAGACGACCCTAGGCAATCAGCCCCAGCATTTT. Amino acid sequence: CAWGGGKTTLGNQPQHF.

The chain joins TRBV28 to TRBJ2-1; D unclear. Trimming left V 4 bases short and J 4 bases short, with 11 bases between. From germline, CDR1 is MDHEN and CDR2 SYDVKM. This CDR3 spans 14 amino acids. CDR3 loop: CASSSLADYNEQFF. Here the CDR3 DNA reads TGTGCCAGCAGTTCATTGGCGGATTACAATGAGCAGTTCTTC.

This CDR3 reads CASSEIQGPGRELFF. CDR3 bases: TGTGCCAGCAGTGAAATTCAGGGCCCTGGCCGGGAGCTGTTTTTT. The V call is TRBV6-1, the J call TRBJ2-2, with D tentatively TRBD1 (5 bases). CDR3 length: 15 amino acids. With 2 bases removed from V and 9 bases from J, the gap between germline ends came to 16 bases. Germline CDR1 is MNHNS and CDR2 is SASEGT.

The V gene is TRBV7-9, the J gene TRBJ1-1; no reliable D call. Between the trimmed V and J ends, which lost 7 bases and 6 bases, there was a span of 9 bases. Germline lookup yields CDR1 SEHNR and CDR2 FQNEAQ (reference sequence). The CDR3 contains 11 residues. The CDR3, as DNA: TGTGCCAGCACTTCGGGGTCTGAAGCTTTCTTT. It specifies CASTSGSEAFF.

This sequence joins TRBV6-5 and TRBJ2-7, with a weak D call TRBD2 (6 bases). Trimming pared 5 bases from V and 1 base from J, leaving 12 bases between. Germline loops: CDR1 MNHEY, CDR2 SVGAGI. The CDR3 spans 14 residues. The CDR3 coding sequence is TGTGCCAGCAGTAAGGGAGGACGATCCTACGAGCAGTACTTC. This sequence encodes CASSKGGRSYEQYF.

The CDR3: CASSEVRVYGYTF. CDR3 bases: TGTGCCAGCAGTGAAGTCAGGGTCTATGGCTACACCTTC. This chain links TRBV2 with TRBJ1-2; tentative D call: TRBD1 (5 bases). V lost 1 base and J lost 4, with 7 bases in between. This CDR3 comprises 13 residues. Germline CDR1 SNHLY, CDR2 FYNNEI.